The 26 T cell receptor beta chains given below trace back to one sample, sequenced in a study of shared clonotypes between healthy human individuals. Generated by immunoSEQ multiplex PCR, the TCRdb table keeps only in-frame clones and is missing some. Here the sample spans some 2,500,000 clones, less than 95% being singletons. The sequenced sample was naive CD4+ T cells from PBMCs. Subset meaning: CD45RA+ positively selected. These receptors originate from a man younger than 35 in good health. Some clones in this sample may be carry-over from other donors' samples.

The J gene is TRBJ2-7, the V gene TRBV7-2; TRBD2 agrees at 7 bases. CDR3 length: 15 amino acids. The V gene end was trimmed by 4 bases and the J gene end by 0 bases; junction bases not matched to a gene: 6. In germline, CDR1 is SGHTA, CDR2 FQGNSA. The CDR3 here is CASSSSGVSSYEQYF. The CDR3 DNA reads TGTGCCAGCAGCTCCAGCGGGGTTAGCTCCTACGAGCAGTACTTC.

This chain joins TRBV28 and TRBJ1-2; D is unresolved. Germline V gene sequence: CDR1 MDHEN, CDR2 SYDVKM. Trimming shortened V by 6 bases and J by 8 bases, and 16 bases separated the two germline ends. The CDR3 is made up of 13 amino acids. The CDR3 here is CASSPPGPWGYTF. The CDR3 bases are TGTGCCAGCAGCCCCCCAGGCCCCTGGGGCTACACCTTC.

V gene TRBV10-1 combines with J gene TRBJ2-3; D is undetermined. CDR1 is WNHNN, CDR2 SYGVQD, per germline (reference sequence). V was trimmed by 0 bases and J by 4 bases, leaving 8 bases between them. This CDR3 spans 14 amino acids. CDR3 in DNA: TGCGCCAGCAGTGAGTCATCGCTCGCAGATACGCAGTATTTT. Its translation: CASSESSLADTQYF.

The chain couples TRBV15 to TRBJ2-7; 9 bases are shared with TRBD2. This CDR3 comprises 15 residues. Trimming at V came to 3 bases and at J to 2 bases, leaving 5 bases not matched to a gene. CDR1 LNHNV and CDR2 YYDKDF come from the germline V gene (reference sequence). CDR3 bases: TGTGCCACCAGCAGGGCTAGCGGGATTCCCTACGAGCAGTACTTC. It encodes CATSRASGIPYEQYF. The full variable domain, its missing parts supplied by reference TRBV15 and TRBJ2-7, is DAMVIQNPRYQVTQFGKPVTLSCSQTLNHNVMYWYQQKSSQAPKLLFHYYDKDFNNEADTPDNFQSRRPNTSFCFLDIRSPGLGDTAMYLCATSRASGIPYEQYFGPGTRLTVT.

This chain connects TRBV7-9 to TRBJ2-1; D remains unclear. Germline V CDR1 and CDR2: SEHNR, FQNEAQ (reference sequence). V was cut by 3 bases and J by 7 bases, with 10 bases left in between. The CDR3 is 13 residues long. As DNA, the CDR3 is TGTGCCAGCAGCTTGGGGAAACGGAATGAGCAGTTCTTC. Translated, it gives CASSLGKRNEQFF.

Comment on this clone: Additional DNA sequences in this sample encode the identical CDR3. The chain recombines TRBV5-1 with TRBJ1-5; no clear D. Trimming shortened V by 2 bases and J by 2 bases, and 5 bases separated the two germline ends. Germline V gene data show CDR1 as SGHRS and CDR2 as YFSETQ. This CDR3 is 13 amino acids long. In DNA, the CDR3 is TGCGCCAGCAGCTTCAGTGGCAATCAGCCCCAGCATTTT. Encoded protein: CASSFSGNQPQHF. The variable domain in full, completed from reference TRBV5-1 and TRBJ1-5, reads KAGVTQTPRYLIKTRGQQVTLSCSPISGHRSVSWYQQTPGQGLQFLFEYFSETQRNKGNFPGRFSGRQFSNSRSEMNVSTLELGDSALYLCASSFSGNQPQHFGDGTRLSIL.

With respect to this clone: Other DNA sequences within the sample encode an identical CDR3. CDR3: CASSYSRQGGNTIYF. The CDR3 DNA is TGTGCCAGCAGTTACAGTCGGCAGGGGGGAAACACCATATATTTT. V usage is TRBV6-5 and J usage is TRBJ1-3, with a tentative D call TRBD1 (6 bases). This CDR3 is built from 15 residues. Trimming took off 2 bases at V and 4 bases at J, with 12 bases between the two ends. Germline V lookup: CDR1 MNHEY, CDR2 SVGAGI.

J is TRBJ1-5 and V is TRBV11-1, with 7 bases that match TRBD1. After removal of 4 bases from V and 0 bases from J, the junction contained 6 bases not matched to a gene. The CDR3 totals 16 residues. Germline V gives CDR1 SGHAT, CDR2 FQDESV (reference sequence). CDR3 DNA sequence: TGTGCCAGCAGCTACAGGGGTGAATATAGCAATCAGCCCCAGCATTTT. It is translated as CASSYRGEYSNQPQHF.

This rearrangement joins TRBV29-1 to TRBJ2-7; D ambiguous. CDR1 and CDR2 from the germline V gene are SQVTM and ANQGSEA. Trimming took off 3 bases at V and 3 bases at J, with 18 bases between the two ends. This CDR3 region has 15 residues. The CDR3 DNA sequence: TGCAGCGTTGAGTCGGCTTCAGGTATGGGCTACGAGCAGTACTTC. Its protein product is CSVESASGMGYEQYF.

V gene TRBV19 combines with J gene TRBJ1-5; D remains unclear. Germline CDR1 reads LNHDA; CDR2 reads SQIVND (reference sequence). V shed 5 bases and J shed 3 bases, with 8 bases lying between them. This CDR3 comprises 13 residues. The CDR3 bases are TGTGCCAGTAGTTTCTGGGTCAATCAGCCCCAGCATTTT. It yields the protein CASSFWVNQPQHF.

V usage is TRBV7-3 and J usage is TRBJ2-5, with no clear D. This CDR3 has 13 residues. The V end lost 2 bases, the J end lost 5 bases, and 9 bases lay between the germline ends. Germline assignment: CDR1 SGHTA and CDR2 FQGTGA. CDR3: CASSLWTGETQYF. For the CDR3, the DNA is TGTGCCAGCAGCTTATGGACCGGCGAGACCCAGTACTTC.

The rearrangement uses TRBV28 and TRBJ2-5; D gene ambiguous. The CDR3 has 14 amino acids. Germline values: CDR1 MDHEN, CDR2 SYDVKM. With 7 bases removed from V and 4 bases from J, the gap between germline ends came to 16 bases. CDR3 coding DNA: TGTGCCAGCAATCCCTTGGGATGGAGAGAGACCCAGTACTTC. Its protein product is CASNPLGWRETQYF.

The CDR3 coding sequence is TGCGCCAGCAGCTTGGAGGGACAGGGGCGATCTAACTATGGCTACACCTTC. Translated, it gives CASSLEGQGRSNYGYTF. This chain uses TRBV5-1 with TRBJ1-2, with 10 bases that match TRBD1. Germline V lookup: CDR1 SGHRS, CDR2 YFSETQ. V lost 0 bases and J lost 0; bases outside the gene matches: 5. The CDR3 loop spans 17 amino acids.

In its sample, this clone was seen a few times. The chain has TRBV14 and TRBJ1-1; D remains unclear. There are 13 residues in the CDR3. Germline V lookup: CDR1 SGHDN, CDR2 FVKESK. V dropped 4 bases and J dropped 1 base, with 7 bases sitting between them. CDR3 coding DNA: TGTGCCAGCAGCCCCGTCTGGAACACTGAAGCTTTCTTT. Encoded protein: CASSPVWNTEAFF. The full variable domain, completed using reference TRBV14 and TRBJ1-1, is EAGVTQFPSHSVIEKGQTVTLRCDPISGHDNLYWYRRVMGKEIKFLLHFVKESKQDESGMPNNRFLAERTGGTYSTLKVQPAELEDSGVYFCASSPVWNTEAFFGQGTRLTVV.

The chain employs TRBV4-3 and TRBJ2-1; D not certain. Trimming left V 4 bases short and J 0 bases short, with 13 bases between. This CDR3 is built from 16 residues. Germline CDR1 reads LGHNA; CDR2 reads YSLEER. In DNA form, the CDR3 reads TGCGCCAGCAGCCCCTGGGCAGGCGGCTCCTACAATGAGCAGTTCTTC. Protein product: CASSPWAGGSYNEQFF.

The genes are TRBV29-1 and TRBJ1-2; tentative D call: TRBD1 (5 bases). This CDR3 is built from 13 residues. CDR1 is SQVTM, CDR2 ANQGSEA, per germline. V was clipped by 7 bases and J by 8 bases, with 20 bases between them. This chain's CDR3 is CSGGGQPMGGYTF. CDR3 DNA: TGCAGCGGGGGCGGTCAACCGATGGGCGGCTACACCTTC.

J is TRBJ2-2 and V is TRBV9, with D possibly TRBD2 on 5 matching bases. The CDR3 covers 14 residues. V was clipped by 3 bases and J by 7 bases, with 13 bases between them. Germline CDR1 is SGDLS and CDR2 is YYNGEE. The CDR3 nucleotides are TGTGCCAGCAGCGCGGGATTAAGGAACGGGGAGCTGTTTTTT. It is translated as CASSAGLRNGELFF.

The J gene is TRBJ1-2, the V gene TRBV2; D is undetermined. V shed 4 bases and J shed 4 bases, with 10 bases lying between them. Germline V gene sequence: CDR1 SNHLY, CDR2 FYNNEI. This CDR3 spans 13 amino acids. This CDR3 reads CASSVGQFYGYTF. DNA for the CDR3: TGTGCCAGCAGTGTTGGGCAGTTCTATGGCTACACCTTC.

In nucleotides, the CDR3 is TGTGCCAGCAGCGTAGACGACAGGAGACCGGCTGCTGAAGCTTTCTTT. Translating it yields CASSVDDRRPAAEAFF. This chain uses TRBV9 with TRBJ1-1; tentatively, D is TRBD1 (6 bases). This CDR3 is 16 amino acids long. The germline V gene has CDR1 SGDLS and CDR2 YYNGEE. V lost 0 bases to trimming and J lost 6 bases, with 18 bases between them.

The rearrangement joins TRBV18 to TRBJ1-1; D ambiguous. This CDR3 contains 15 residues. V lost 6 bases and J 3 bases, leaving 17 bases between the germline ends. The germline V gene has CDR1 KGHSH and CDR2 LQKENI. CDR3 sequence reads: CASSQASPSYTEAFF. CDR3 DNA sequence: TGTGCCAGCTCCCAGGCCTCCCCTTCTTACACTGAAGCTTTCTTT.

This clone was picked up a small number of times. This chain links TRBV15 with TRBJ1-3; D ambiguous. The germline CDR1 and CDR2 sequences are LNHNV and YYDKDF (reference sequence). The V end was cut by 6 bases, the J end by 4 bases, with 7 bases between. The CDR3 is made up of 12 amino acids. CDR3 sequence (DNA): TGTGCCACCAGGGACGGCGGAAACACCATATATTTT. Protein sequence: CATRDGGNTIYF. Together with reference TRBV15 and TRBJ1-3, the CDR3 gives the full variable domain: DAMVIQNPRYQVTQFGKPVTLSCSQTLNHNVMYWYQQKSSQAPKLLFHYYDKDFNNEADTPDNFQSRRPNTSFCFLDIRSPGLGDTAMYLCATRDGGNTIYFGEGSWLTVV.

In DNA form, the CDR3 reads TGCGCCAGCAGCTTGGAAGGGTTGCGCGAGCAGTACTTC. Translation: CASSLEGLREQYF. The chain has TRBV5-1 and TRBJ2-5, with D uncertain. Judging by the DNA end, TRBJ2-7 fits better; the J call may be wrong. Germline V gene sequence: CDR1 SGHRS, CDR2 YFSETQ. This CDR3 is 13 amino acids long.

The table lists this clone with a count of one. The rearrangement uses TRBV5-1 and TRBJ2-5, with TRBD1 matching over 10 bases. Germline values: CDR1 SGHRS, CDR2 YFSETQ. CDR3 length: 16 amino acids. V lost 0 bases to trimming and J lost 4 bases; unmatched junction nucleotides: 6. The CDR3 region is CASSLEDRGFAETQYF. Written as DNA, the CDR3 is TGCGCCAGCAGCTTGGAGGACAGGGGGTTCGCAGAGACCCAGTACTTC.

This chain joins TRBV5-8 and TRBJ1-3; 9 bases are shared with TRBD1. J was trimmed by 3 bases and V by 2 bases; bases with no gene match: 12. CDR1 SGHTS and CDR2 YDEGEE come from the germline V gene. The CDR3 runs to 18 residues. This CDR3 reads CASSLGGTGINRGNTIYF. CDR3 bases: TGTGCCAGCAGCTTAGGTGGGACAGGGATAAACCGTGGAAACACCATATATTTT.

The chain recombines TRBV27 with TRBJ2-5; 7 nucleotides match TRBD2. CDR3 length: 16 residues. The germline gives CDR1 MNHEY, CDR2 SMNVEV (reference sequence). The junction had 14 bases not matched to a gene; V was cut back by 6 bases and J by 4 bases. The CDR3 here is CASSPWGPREGETQYF. For the CDR3, the DNA is TGTGCCAGCAGCCCATGGGGACCCAGGGAGGGAGAGACCCAGTACTTC.

The chain couples TRBV6-5 to TRBJ1-2, with 7 bases that match TRBD1. CDR1 is MNHEY, CDR2 SVGAGI, per germline. V lost 0 bases to trimming and J lost 8 bases; unmatched junction nucleotides: 9. The CDR3 loop spans 15 amino acids. CDR3 nucleotide sequence: TGTGCCAGCAGTTACTCTCCGGACAGGTTGAGCGGCTACACCTTC. Its translation is CASSYSPDRLSGYTF.